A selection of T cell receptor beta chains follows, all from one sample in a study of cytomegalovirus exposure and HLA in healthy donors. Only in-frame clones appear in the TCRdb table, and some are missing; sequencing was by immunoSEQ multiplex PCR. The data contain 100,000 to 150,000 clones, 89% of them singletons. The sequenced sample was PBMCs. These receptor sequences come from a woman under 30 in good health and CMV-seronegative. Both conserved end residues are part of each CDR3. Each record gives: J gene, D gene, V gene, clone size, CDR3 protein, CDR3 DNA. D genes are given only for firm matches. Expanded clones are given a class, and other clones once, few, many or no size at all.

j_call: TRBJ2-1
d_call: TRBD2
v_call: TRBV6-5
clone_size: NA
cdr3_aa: CASASGGVYNEQFF
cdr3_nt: TGTGCCAGCGCTAGCGGGGGGGTCTACAATGAGCAGTTCTTC

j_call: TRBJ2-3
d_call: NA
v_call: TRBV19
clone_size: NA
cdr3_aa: CASSLISGTDTDTQYF
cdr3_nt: TGTGCCAGTAGTTTAATAAGCGGAACCGACACAGATACGCAGTATTTT

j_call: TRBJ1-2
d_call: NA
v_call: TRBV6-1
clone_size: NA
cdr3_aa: CASSDPRGNYGYTF
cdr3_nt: TGTGCCAGCAGTGACCCACGCGGCAACTATGGCTACACCTTC

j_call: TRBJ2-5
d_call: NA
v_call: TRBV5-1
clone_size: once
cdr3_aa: CASHERETQYF
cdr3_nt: TGCGCCAGCCACGAACGGGAGACCCAGTACTTC

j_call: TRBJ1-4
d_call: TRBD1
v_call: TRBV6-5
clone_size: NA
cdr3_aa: CASSKRGQINEKLFF
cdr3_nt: TGTGCCAGCAGTAAAAGGGGACAGATTAATGAAAAACTGTTTTTT

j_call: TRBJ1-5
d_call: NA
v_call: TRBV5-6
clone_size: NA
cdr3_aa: CASSFSLTIQPQHF
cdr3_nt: TGTGCCAGCAGCTTTTCATTGACTATTCAGCCCCAGCATTTT

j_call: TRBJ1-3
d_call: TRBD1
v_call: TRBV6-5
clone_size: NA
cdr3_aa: CASSYRGGFSGNTIYF
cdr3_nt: TGTGCCAGCAGTTACCGAGGGGGCTTTTCTGGAAACACCATATATTTT

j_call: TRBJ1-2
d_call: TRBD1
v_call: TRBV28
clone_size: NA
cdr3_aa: CASSLPAGGRAGGGYTF
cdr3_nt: TGTGCCAGCAGTTTGCCCGCAGGGGGCCGGGCAGGTGGTGGCTACACCTTC

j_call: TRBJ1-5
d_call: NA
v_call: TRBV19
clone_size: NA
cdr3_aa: CASWEQGWGNQPQHF
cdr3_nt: TGTGCCAGTTGGGAACAGGGCTGGGGTAATCAGCCCCAGCATTTT

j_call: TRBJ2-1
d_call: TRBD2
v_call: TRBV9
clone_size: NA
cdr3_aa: CASSVRGTSGVADEQFF
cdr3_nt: TGTGCCAGCAGCGTTCGTGGGACTAGCGGGGTTGCGGATGAGCAGTTCTTC

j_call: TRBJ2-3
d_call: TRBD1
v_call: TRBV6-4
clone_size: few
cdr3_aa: CASSDQDRATDTQYF
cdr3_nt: TGTGCCAGCAGTGACCAGGACAGGGCCACAGATACGCAGTATTTT

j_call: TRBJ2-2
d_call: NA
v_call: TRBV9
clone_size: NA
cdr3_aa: CASSVRGGTGELFF
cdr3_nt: TGTGCCAGCAGCGTAAGAGGGGGAACCGGGGAGCTGTTTTTT

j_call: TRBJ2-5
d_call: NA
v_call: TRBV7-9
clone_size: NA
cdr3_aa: CASSLVPGNQETQYF
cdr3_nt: TGTGCCAGCAGCTTAGTTCCGGGTAACCAAGAGACCCAGTACTTC

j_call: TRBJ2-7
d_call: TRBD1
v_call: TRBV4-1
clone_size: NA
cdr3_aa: CASSQVASGGSYEQYF
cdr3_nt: TGCGCCAGCAGCCAAGTAGCTTCAGGGGGCTCCTACGAGCAGTACTTC

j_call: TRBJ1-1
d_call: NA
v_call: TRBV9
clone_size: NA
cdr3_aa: CASSTQGWNTEAFF
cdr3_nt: TGTGCCAGCAGCACTCAGGGTTGGAACACTGAAGCTTTCTTT